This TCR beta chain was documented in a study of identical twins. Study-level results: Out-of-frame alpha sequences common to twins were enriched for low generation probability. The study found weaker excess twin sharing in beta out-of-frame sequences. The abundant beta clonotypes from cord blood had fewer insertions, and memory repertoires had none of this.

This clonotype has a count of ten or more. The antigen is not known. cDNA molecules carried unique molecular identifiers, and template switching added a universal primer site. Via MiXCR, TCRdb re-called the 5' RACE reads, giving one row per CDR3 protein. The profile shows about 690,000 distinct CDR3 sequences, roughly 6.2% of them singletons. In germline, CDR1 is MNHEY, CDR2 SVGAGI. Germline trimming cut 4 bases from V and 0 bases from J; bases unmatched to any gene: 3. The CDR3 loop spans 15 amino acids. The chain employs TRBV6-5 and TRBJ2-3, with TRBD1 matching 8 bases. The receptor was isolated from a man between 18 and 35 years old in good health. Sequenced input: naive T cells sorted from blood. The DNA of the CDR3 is TGTGCCAGCAGTTCGACAGGGGAGAGCACAGATACGCAGTATTTT. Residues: CASSSTGESTDTQYF.